This T cell receptor beta chain was sequenced during a study of T cell responses to AZD1222 COVID-19 vaccine. The ends lost 6 bases at V and 0 bases at J; junction bases unmatched: 7. The germline V gene has CDR1 SQVTM and CDR2 ANQGSEA. This CDR3 contains 15 residues. The data were produced by immunoSEQ multiplex PCR, yet TCRdb's version contains in-frame clones alone and is incomplete. The table lists 120,000 or so clones, about 90% of them singletons. The source was peripheral blood, collected on day 0 of AZD1222 vaccination. V gene TRBV29-1 combines with J gene TRBJ2-1; 8 nucleotides line up with TRBD1. This receptor was identified in an adult in good health. CDR3 region: CSVGRGQDSYNEQFF. CDR3 nucleotides: TGCAGCGTAGGCCGGGGACAGGACTCCTACAATGAGCAGTTCTTC.